These T cell receptor beta chains were read from a single sample in a study of T cell responses to AZD1222 COVID-19 vaccine. This table comes from immunoSEQ multiplex PCR, and its TCRdb copy is limited to in-frame clones, with some not included. The repertoire holds fewer than 200,000 clones, around 90% seen once, with around 4.5% in the top ten. Source: peripheral blood, taken 28 days after the second dose of the MenACWY control vaccine. All receptors come from an adult who received the MenACWY meningococcal vaccine as a control. The CDR3 runs from the conserved cysteine through the conserved F or W. The order of the fields is D gene, J gene, clone size, V gene, CDR3 DNA, CDR3 protein. The D gene is left open where the match is weak. The listing skips clone size in some rows; elsewhere it reads once, few, many or a size class.

D gene: -; J gene: TRBJ1-2; clone size: -; V gene: TRBV29-1; CDR3 DNA: TGCAGCGTTGAGGATCTAAACCATGGCTACACCTTC; CDR3 protein: CSVEDLNHGYTF
D gene: -; J gene: TRBJ1-1; clone size: -; V gene: TRBV6-5; CDR3 DNA: TGTGCCAGCAGGGGCCGGGCTTCGAACACTGAAGCTTTCTTT; CDR3 protein: CASRGRASNTEAFF
D gene: -; J gene: TRBJ2-1; clone size: -; V gene: TRBV27; CDR3 DNA: TGTGCCAGCAGTTCTCGACGAGGCAACAATGAGCAGTTCTTC; CDR3 protein: CASSSRRGNNEQFF
D gene: -; J gene: TRBJ2-7; clone size: -; V gene: TRBV5-1; CDR3 DNA: TGCGCCAGCAGCTTGATCCAGGGCCCCGGCTACGAGCAGTACTTC; CDR3 protein: CASSLIQGPGYEQYF
D gene: TRBD1; J gene: TRBJ1-1; clone size: -; V gene: TRBV6-6; CDR3 DNA: TGTGCCAGCAGTTCCGGGACAGGGAATAAAAACACTGAAGCTTTCTTT; CDR3 protein: CASSSGTGNKNTEAFF
D gene: -; J gene: TRBJ1-3; clone size: few; V gene: TRBV5-1; CDR3 DNA: TGCGCCAGCACCTACGGGGCTTCACGGGAAAACACCATATATTTT; CDR3 protein: CASTYGASRENTIYF
D gene: -; J gene: TRBJ1-3; clone size: -; V gene: TRBV7-2; CDR3 DNA: TGTGCCAGCAGCCGGCTCGAGAACTCTGGAAACACCATATATTTT; CDR3 protein: CASSRLENSGNTIYF
D gene: -; J gene: TRBJ2-1; clone size: -; V gene: TRBV6-2/TRBV6-3; CDR3 DNA: TGTGCCAGCAGTTACTCGGTCGAACGACAAGGAGCCTACAATGAGCAGTTCTTC; CDR3 protein: CASSYSVERQGAYNEQFF
D gene: -; J gene: TRBJ1-1; clone size: -; V gene: TRBV6-5; CDR3 DNA: TGTGCCAGCAGTCTGGAACAGGTAACGAACACTGAAGCTTTCTTT; CDR3 protein: CASSLEQVTNTEAFF
D gene: -; J gene: TRBJ1-5; clone size: -; V gene: TRBV6-2/TRBV6-3; CDR3 DNA: TGTGCCAGCAGTTTCGACAGCAATCAGCCCCAGCATTTT; CDR3 protein: CASSFDSNQPQHF
D gene: TRBD1; J gene: TRBJ1-4; clone size: -; V gene: TRBV30; CDR3 DNA: TGTGCCTGGAGTTCGGGACAGGGAAATGAAAAACTGTTTTTT; CDR3 protein: CAWSSGQGNEKLFF
D gene: -; J gene: TRBJ1-1; clone size: -; V gene: TRBV28; CDR3 DNA: TGTGCCAGCAGTCAAACACTGATGAACACTGAAGCTTTCTTT; CDR3 protein: CASSQTLMNTEAFF
D gene: -; J gene: TRBJ2-2; clone size: -; V gene: TRBV10-1; CDR3 DNA: TGCGCCAGCCGTAGCACCGGGGAGCTGTTTTTT; CDR3 protein: CASRSTGELFF
D gene: -; J gene: TRBJ1-1; clone size: -; V gene: TRBV5-1; CDR3 DNA: TGCGCCAGCAGCTTGTATTGGACGGGGAACACTGAAGCTTTCTTT; CDR3 protein: CASSLYWTGNTEAFF
D gene: TRBD1; J gene: TRBJ2-6; clone size: -; V gene: TRBV18; CDR3 DNA: TGTGCCAGCTCACCATTCCGGACAGGTTTGAGCTCTGGGGCCAACGTCCTGACTTTC; CDR3 protein: CASSPFRTGLSSGANVLTF
D gene: -; J gene: TRBJ1-3; clone size: -; V gene: TRBV28; CDR3 DNA: TGTGCCTCCACACCAAACCCAGGCAGGGGCCCCGGAAACACCATATATTTT; CDR3 protein: CASTPNPGRGPGNTIYF
D gene: TRBD2; J gene: TRBJ2-6; clone size: once; V gene: TRBV28; CDR3 DNA: TGTGCCAGCAGTTACCGGGCGGGAGTTAGCTCTGGGGCCAACGTCCTGACTTTC; CDR3 protein: CASSYRAGVSSGANVLTF
D gene: -; J gene: TRBJ2-5; clone size: -; V gene: TRBV3-1/TRBV3-2; CDR3 DNA: TGTGCCAGCAGCCAAGCCGGGAGTAAGGAGACCCAGTACTTC; CDR3 protein: CASSQAGSKETQYF
D gene: TRBD1; J gene: TRBJ2-2; clone size: -; V gene: TRBV2; CDR3 DNA: TGTGCCAGCAGTGACAGGGACAGGCCCGGGGAGCTGTTTTTT; CDR3 protein: CASSDRDRPGELFF
D gene: -; J gene: TRBJ2-5; clone size: -; V gene: TRBV4-3; CDR3 DNA: TGCGCCAGCAGCCAAGTTGGGATTGGAACCCAGTACTTC; CDR3 protein: CASSQVGIGTQYF
D gene: -; J gene: TRBJ2-7; clone size: -; V gene: TRBV6-2/TRBV6-3; CDR3 DNA: TGTGCCAGCAGTTCCTGGACAGACTCCTACGAGCAGTACTTC; CDR3 protein: CASSSWTDSYEQYF
D gene: -; J gene: TRBJ1-2; clone size: -; V gene: TRBV30; CDR3 DNA: TGTGCCTGGAGCGACATGACAGGCGCTGGTGGCTACACCTTC; CDR3 protein: CAWSDMTGAGGYTF
D gene: -; J gene: TRBJ1-1; clone size: -; V gene: TRBV28; CDR3 DNA: TGTGCCAGCAGCCCCACGAGGTTGAACACTGAAGCTTTCTTT; CDR3 protein: CASSPTRLNTEAFF
D gene: TRBD2; J gene: TRBJ2-1; clone size: few; V gene: TRBV7-7; CDR3 DNA: TGTGCCAGCAGCCCCGAAGAAGGGATGGTAATAGCGGGCTACAATGAGCAGTTCTTC; CDR3 protein: CASSPEEGMVIAGYNEQFF
D gene: -; J gene: TRBJ2-3; clone size: -; V gene: TRBV6-2/TRBV6-3; CDR3 DNA: TGTGCCAGCAGTTCAATTGTGTGGGAGATTACGCAGTATTTT; CDR3 protein: CASSSIVWEITQYF
D gene: -; J gene: TRBJ1-2; clone size: -; V gene: TRBV6-2/TRBV6-3; CDR3 DNA: TGTGCCAGCAGTTACCGGGCAGACGGATATGGCTACACCTTC; CDR3 protein: CASSYRADGYGYTF